Sequencing of this T cell receptor beta chain was carried out in a study of cytomegalovirus exposure and HLA in healthy donors. PCR primers comprised 60 Vbeta and 13 Jbeta primers. This table comes from immunoSEQ multiplex PCR, and its TCRdb copy is limited to in-frame clones, with some not included. The profile shows about 120,000 clones, over 75% of them singletons. The material sequenced was PBMCs. This sequence was found in a woman younger than 45 in good health and CMV-seropositive.

The CDR3 nucleotides read TGTGCCAGCAGCTTTAATCCGGGACAGTCCTATGGCTACACCTTC. This sequence encodes CASSFNPGQSYGYTF. This chain uses TRBV27 with TRBJ1-2; TRBD1 matches 7 bases. Per the germline V gene, CDR1 is MNHEY and CDR2 is SMNVEV (reference sequence). The CDR3 runs 15 residues. The trim removed 6 bases at V and 4 bases at J, leaving 11 bases unmatched.